This T cell receptor beta chain is from a study of T cell responses to AZD1222 COVID-19 vaccine. Whole-study results and caveats: The peak T cell response came first, and repertoires were sampled only after it. Possibly, clonal diversity was underestimated; donors were largely white British and included more females. Two AZD1222 doses significantly raised spike-specific TCR breadth and depth over controls.

With respect to this clone: Its antigen is not identified.

Using immunoSEQ multiplex PCR, the repertoire was profiled, and TCRdb retains in-frame clones only, with some absent. The sample shows some 140,000 clones, 92% of them seen only once. V was clipped by 6 bases and J by 8 bases, with 10 bases between them. The germline gives CDR1 LGHNA, CDR2 YSLEER. The length of the CDR3 is 12 residues. Sequenced material: peripheral blood, taken on day 0 of AZD1222 vaccination. This chain joins TRBV4-3 and TRBJ2-2; the D gene is possibly TRBD2 (6 bases). The origin of this receptor is an adult in good health. The CDR3 spells CASRPGVGELFF. In nucleotides, the CDR3 is TGCGCCAGCAGACCGGGGGTGGGGGAGCTGTTTTTT.